This entry lists 30 T cell receptor beta chains sequenced from one sample in a study of regulatory T cells in long-lasting Graves disease. Specified time point: newly diagnosed GD, antithyroid drugs for less than 3 months. PBMCs were the source of the RNA used for TCR sequencing. Researchers made TCR beta libraries by using iRepertoire HTBI primers and running Arm-PCR on CDR3 regions. TCRdb reanalysed the multiplex PCR reads using MiXCR and keeps one entry per CDR3 protein. The sample shows 300,000 to 400,000 distinct CDR3 sequences, over 15% of them seen only once. In addition, the sample was reused for a study of T cells in Graves' hyperthyroidism and ophthalmopathy.

The sequencing here drew on peripheral blood mononuclear cells (PBMCs), taken at new diagnosis, from a patient treated with antithyroid drugs. These receptors were taken from a man in his forties with Graves disease.

This clonotype was observed a handful of times. The chain couples TRBV7-9 to TRBJ2-5, with 9 bases aligning to TRBD2. The CDR3 runs to 16 residues. The J segment lost 4 bases and the V segment lost 4 bases, leaving 10 bases of the junction unmatched. Germline CDR1 and CDR2: SEHNR and FQNEAQ (reference sequence). In nucleotides, the CDR3 is TGTGCCAGCAGCTCGCTTCTAGCGGGAATGCGAGAGACCCAGTACTTC. The encoded protein is CASSSLLAGMRETQYF.

The chain employs TRBV11-1 and TRBJ1-1, with a weak D call TRBD1 (5 bases). The V end was cut by 5 bases, the J end by 6 bases, with 13 bases between. The CDR3 sequence is 13 residues long. Germline V gives CDR1 SGHAT, CDR2 FQDESV (reference sequence). The CDR3 DNA sequence: TGTGCCAGCAGCCCGAGGGACGGAGCTGAAGCTTTCTTT. It encodes CASSPRDGAEAFF.

This clonotype occurred many times. This chain uses TRBV7-9 with TRBJ2-5; 8 nucleotides align to TRBD1. V was clipped by 4 bases and J by 1 base; unmatched bases: 8. Germline loops: CDR1 SEHNR, CDR2 FQNEAQ (reference sequence). This CDR3 is built from 16 residues. The CDR3 spells CASSSTTGAPQETQYF. The CDR3 DNA is TGTGCCAGCAGCTCAACGACAGGGGCGCCCCAAGAGACCCAGTACTTC. The variable domain in full, completed from reference TRBV7-9 and TRBJ2-5, reads DTGVSQNPRHKITKRGQNVTFRCDPISEHNRLYWYRQTLGQGPEFLTYFQNEAQLEKSRLLSDRFSAERPKGSFSTLEIQRTEQGDSAMYLCASSSTTGAPQETQYFGPGTRLLVL.

This clonotype was seen only a few times. V usage is TRBV20-1 and J usage is TRBJ2-7, with 7 bases that match TRBD2. The CDR3 is made up of 12 amino acids. The J segment lost 12 bases and the V segment lost 0 bases, leaving 8 bases of the junction unmatched. CDR1 is DFQATT and CDR2 is SNEGSKA in the germline V gene (reference sequence). The CDR3 spells CSAREWGGSRYF. In nucleotides, the CDR3 is TGCAGTGCTAGAGAATGGGGAGGGTCCCGGTACTTC.

CDR3 sequence (DNA): TGTGCCAGCAGCCTAACGGCGGGTTGGGATGAGCAGTTCTTC. Translating gives CASSLTAGWDEQFF. J is TRBJ2-1 and V is TRBV11-2; D is perhaps TRBD2 (5 bases). This CDR3 contains 14 residues. The V end was cut by 5 bases, the J end by 8 bases, with 16 bases between. Looked up from germline, CDR1 is SGHAT and CDR2 is FQNNGV.

This clonotype was detected only a few times. The DNA for the CDR3 is TGTGCCAGCAGCTCGTTGGGACAGGGTAACACCGGGGAGCTGTTTTTT. Protein product: CASSSLGQGNTGELFF. The chain couples TRBV5-6 to TRBJ2-2; 9 nucleotides align to TRBD1. CDR1 and CDR2 (germline): SGHDT, YYEEEE. The CDR3 has 16 amino acids. Losses at the gene ends were 3 bases for V and 2 bases for J; bases not matched to a gene: 5.

This clonotype has only a few counts. The CDR3 spells CASSDPGQGQNEQYF. CDR3 nucleotides: TGCGCCAGCAGCGACCCCGGACAGGGCCAGAACGAGCAGTACTTC. This chain uses TRBV5-1 with TRBJ2-7; 8 nucleotides match TRBD1. Germline V gives CDR1 SGHRS, CDR2 YFSETQ. CDR3 length: 15 amino acids. Trimming took 4 bases from V and 5 from J; bases not matched to a gene: 11.

The CDR3 sequence: CASSLAPTGADTQYF. CDR3 coding DNA: TGTGCCAGCAGCTTGGCCCCCACAGGGGCAGATACGCAGTATTTT. The chain links TRBV7-9 to TRBJ2-3; 7 positions match TRBD1. The CDR3 spans 15 residues. J was trimmed by 4 bases and V by 3 bases; bases with no gene match: 7. CDR1 is SEHNR, CDR2 FQNEAQ, per germline (reference sequence).

The V and J genes are TRBV4-2 and TRBJ1-1; perhaps TRBD1 as D (5 bases). The CDR3 has 15 amino acids. V was shortened by 1 base and J by 0 bases, with 9 bases between the two germline ends. Germline V gene lookup returns CDR1 LGHNA and CDR2 YNFKEQ. Here the CDR3 reads CASSQGGGMNTEAFF. Here the CDR3 DNA reads TGTGCCAGCAGCCAAGGGGGGGGAATGAACACTGAAGCTTTCTTT.

In its sample, this clonotype was seen many times. The chain recombines TRBV5-1 with TRBJ1-2; 8 nucleotides align to TRBD1. CDR1 SGHRS and CDR2 YFSETQ come from the germline V gene. The CDR3 contains 13 residues. V was pared by 4 bases and J by 6 bases, with 5 bases of the junction left unmatched. CDR3 amino acids: CASSRGQGDGYTF. CDR3 coding DNA: TGCGCCAGCAGCCGAGGACAGGGTGATGGCTACACCTTC.

In this sample, this clonotype turned up many times. V and J are TRBV2 and TRBJ2-7, with 10 bases identical to TRBD1. The CDR3 runs to 18 residues. The J segment lost 0 bases and the V segment lost 5 bases, leaving 13 bases of the junction unmatched. Germline V gives CDR1 SNHLY, CDR2 FYNNEI. CDR3: CASSLGTGERGTSYEQYF. DNA for the CDR3: TGTGCCAGCAGTCTAGGGACAGGGGAGCGGGGGACCTCCTACGAGCAGTACTTC.

The gene calls are TRBV5-1 and TRBJ2-1; D uncertain. The V gene lost 0 bases and the J gene lost 8 bases, with 12 bases spanning the gap. The CDR3 sequence is 14 residues long. Germline CDR1 SGHRS, CDR2 YFSETQ. The CDR3 nucleotides read TGCGCCAGCAGCTTGGAGAAGTCCCAGGATGAGCAGTTCTTC. The encoded protein is CASSLEKSQDEQFF.

This clonotype was seen many times. It is unclear where the CDR3 begins or ends on the DNA, so no DNA is shown, and the CDR3 is as TCRdb lists it. The gene calls are TRBV28 and TRBJ2-1; the tabulated D call, TRBD1, remains unverified against the DNA. Germline CDR1 is MDHEN and CDR2 is SYDVKM. The CDR3 has 12 residues if both end residues are counted. The CDR3: CASSFVGRGASF.

The CDR3 region is CASSHQWGGVGTEAFF. The DNA of the CDR3 is TGTGCCAGCAGCCATCAGTGGGGCGGGGTTGGGACTGAAGCTTTCTTT. This sequence joins TRBV3-1 and TRBJ1-1, with TRBD1 as a possible D gene (5 bases). Trimming removed 3 bases at V and 5 bases at J, with 19 bases between. This CDR3 has 16 residues. CDR1 is LGHDT and CDR2 is YNNKEL in the germline V gene (reference sequence).

Comment on this clonotype: One base away lies a much larger clone, so this may be a sequencing read error. The CDR3, as DNA: TGCGCCAGCAGCCAGTCGGGGTATGCCATGAGGCAGTACTTC. Protein product: CASSQSGYAMRQYF. The V and J genes are TRBV4-3 and TRBJ2-5; TRBD2 is a possible D gene (5 bases). The length of the CDR3 is 14 residues. CDR1 and CDR2 from the germline V gene are LGHNA and YSLEER. Between the trimmed V and J ends, which lost 3 bases and 11 bases, there was a span of 19 bases.

As for this clonotype: A far larger clone lies a single base away; this is likely a read error. The chain carries TRBV20-1 and TRBJ2-1, with D maybe TRBD1 (6 bases). V lost 6 bases to trimming and J lost 10 bases, with 19 bases between them. Germline V gene lookup returns CDR1 DFQATT and CDR2 SNEGSKA (reference sequence). The CDR3 sequence is 13 residues long. The CDR3 reads CSARGGYSYEQFF. For the CDR3, the DNA is TGCAGTGCCAGGGGCGGATACTCCTACGAGCAGTTCTTC.

The table lists this clonotype with many counts. CDR3 sequence: CASSLLQGARGSPLHF. As DNA, the CDR3 is TGTGCCAGCAGTTTACTCCAGGGGGCAAGGGGGTCACCCCTCCACTTT. The V and J genes are TRBV27 and TRBJ1-6, with 8 positions matching TRBD1. Germline V gene data show CDR1 as MNHEY and CDR2 as SMNVEV (reference sequence). The CDR3 totals 16 residues. The V and J ends lost 2 bases and 10 bases, in that order; junction bases with no gene match: 10.

This clonotype appeared a few times. The chain has TRBV20-1 and TRBJ2-1; 12 bases line up with TRBD2. The CDR3 extends over 14 amino acids. Per germline, CDR1 DFQATT and CDR2 SNEGSKA (reference sequence). The junction had 5 bases not matched to a gene; V was cut back by 1 base and J by 10 bases. CDR3 sequence: CSARASGGAQEQFF. The CDR3, as DNA: TGCAGTGCTAGAGCTAGCGGGGGGGCTCAGGAGCAGTTCTTC.

A remark on this clonotype: A much bigger clone sits one base away, suggesting this may be a read error. The chain carries TRBV28 and TRBJ2-1; 8 nucleotides match TRBD2. CDR3 length: 14 amino acids. With 1 base clipped from V and 10 bases from J, the junction kept 6 bases outside the gene matches. Germline CDR1 is MDHEN and CDR2 is SYDVKM. CDR3 in amino acids: CASSLSQGLDEQFF. In nucleotides, the CDR3 is TGTGCCAGCAGTTTATCACAGGGACTAGACGAGCAGTTCTTC.

This clonotype was counted many times. The chain combines TRBV18 with TRBJ2-5, with D uncertain. Trimming pared 8 bases from V and 1 base from J, leaving 5 bases between. The germline V gene encodes CDR1 KGHSH and CDR2 LQKENI. CDR3 length: 11 amino acids. The CDR3 spells CASSPQETQYF. The CDR3 DNA reads as TGTGCCAGCAGCCCCCAAGAGACCCAGTACTTC.

This clonotype has ten or more counts. The genes are TRBV12-3 or TRBV12-4 and TRBJ2-1; D may be TRBD2 (7 bases). There are 17 residues in the CDR3. V lost 3 bases and J 9 bases, leaving 24 bases between the germline ends. CDR3 sequence reads: CASSFTYSAGANPEQFF. For the CDR3, the DNA is TGTGCCAGCAGTTTTACGTATTCGGCGGGGGCTAACCCTGAGCAGTTCTTC.

This clonotype was recorded many times. V gene TRBV5-5 combines with J gene TRBJ1-2; the D is unclear. The V and J ends lost 1 base and 7 bases respectively, with 5 bases between them. The CDR3 totals 11 residues. Germline V gives CDR1 SGHKS, CDR2 YYEKEE (reference sequence). The CDR3 reads CASSLRFGYTF. DNA of the CDR3: TGTGCCAGCAGCTTGAGATTTGGCTACACCTTC.

The genes are TRBV6-2 or TRBV6-3 and TRBJ2-7, with D uncertain. This CDR3 contains 15 residues. CDR1 and CDR2 (germline): MNHEY, SVGEGT. Trimming removed 0 bases at V and 0 bases at J, with 9 bases between. The CDR3 DNA reads TGTGCCAGCAGTTACTCTGTCGGACCCTCCTACGAGCAGTACTTC. Protein sequence: CASSYSVGPSYEQYF.

This clonotype was detected ten times or more. V usage is TRBV27 and J usage is TRBJ1-2; possibly TRBD1 for D (5 bases). Trimming left V 4 bases short and J 4 bases short, with 31 bases between. This CDR3 region has 20 residues. Germline CDR1 is MNHEY and CDR2 is SMNVEV (reference sequence). The CDR3 region has the DNA TGTGCCAGCAGTTCACGAACCCGGATCCGGGACGGCAAGCACCTCTATGGCTACACCTTC. As protein: CASSSRTRIRDGKHLYGYTF.

This clonotype occurred many times. The CDR3 bases are TGTGCCAGCAGTGAAGGCAGAAAATATCCCCAGCATTTT. It translates to CASSEGRKYPQHF. This chain uses TRBV6-1 with TRBJ1-5; the D is unclear. The V end lost 1 base, the J end lost 10 bases, and 11 bases lay between the germline ends. CDR1 and CDR2 from the germline V gene are MNHNS and SASEGT. The CDR3 extends over 13 amino acids.

This clonotype was seen ten or more times. The V call is TRBV7-2, the J call TRBJ2-3, with D maybe TRBD1 (5 bases). This CDR3 spans 13 amino acids. The V gene's germline CDR1 is SGHTA and CDR2 FQGNSA. Between the trimmed V and J ends, which lost 5 bases and 6 bases, there was a span of 12 bases. In DNA form, the CDR3 reads TGTGCCAGCAGCGTCTTGGGGCGGGATACGCAGTATTTT. Translating gives CASSVLGRDTQYF.

This clonotype was observed once. Relative to the germline gene, one junction end is altered; a read error may explain this. The rearrangement joins TRBV28 to TRBJ2-3; 8 nucleotides agree with TRBD1. CDR3 length: 15 residues. Germline CDR1 reads MDHEN; CDR2 reads SYDVKM. The CDR3 here is CAISGLGQGADTQYF. CDR3 nucleotide sequence: TGTGCCATCAGTGGCCTCGGACAGGGCGCAGATACGCAGTATTTT.

As to this clonotype: At one end, the junction sequence differs from germline, possibly due to a read error. V is TRBV19 and J is TRBJ2-2; D may be TRBD2 (5 bases). CDR1 is LNHDA and CDR2 is SQIVND in the germline V gene (reference sequence). This CDR3 contains 14 residues. CDR3 region: CASSIVRVAGELSF. CDR3 sequence (DNA): TGTGCCAGTAGTATAGTTAGGGTGGCCGGGGAGCTGTCTTTT.

This clonotype was recorded many times. The rearrangement uses TRBV27 and TRBJ1-1; TRBD1 might be the D (5 bases). V was cut by 4 bases and J by 1 base, with 13 bases left in between. CDR1 and CDR2 from the germline V gene are MNHEY and SMNVEV (reference sequence). The CDR3 loop spans 15 amino acids. In DNA form, the CDR3 reads TGTGCCAGCAGTTCACCAGGGACTACGAACACTGAAGCTTTCTTT. Protein product: CASSSPGTTNTEAFF.

This clonotype was counted a few times. CDR3: CASSSPPTSGGLHSYNEQFF. The DNA of the CDR3 is TGTGCCAGCAGCTCCCCCCCGACTAGCGGGGGGCTTCACTCCTACAATGAGCAGTTCTTC. V is TRBV11-2 and J is TRBJ2-1, with 13 bases identical to TRBD2. The CDR3 sequence is 20 residues long. The germline V gene has CDR1 SGHAT and CDR2 FQNNGV. V lost 4 bases to trimming and J lost 0 bases; unmatched junction nucleotides: 12.